These T cell receptor beta chains were read from a single sample in a study of blood T cells in healthy people across ages. Each CDR3 protein is one row after TCRdb ran MiXCR on the 5' RACE reads. The data contain fewer than 1,000,000 distinct CDR3 sequences, 40% to 50% of them singletons. The sequenced material came from blood. Receptors originate from a man between 60 and 75 years old in good health. CDR3s include the opening cysteine and the closing phenylalanine or tryptophan. D genes are given only for firm matches. The listing skips clone size in some rows; elsewhere it reads once, few, many or a size class.

d_call: TRBD1
clone_size: NA
v_call: TRBV4-3
j_call: TRBJ2-7
cdr3_nt: TGCGCCAGCAGCCCAGACCCGGGACAGAGCTCCTACGAGCAGTACTTC
cdr3_aa: CASSPDPGQSSYEQYF

d_call: NA
clone_size: few
v_call: TRBV20-1
j_call: TRBJ1-2
cdr3_nt: TGCAGTGCTAGAGAGCCAGGCTATGGCTACACCTTC
cdr3_aa: CSAREPGYGYTF

d_call: TRBD1
clone_size: few
v_call: TRBV9
j_call: TRBJ2-7
cdr3_nt: TGTGCCAGCAGCGTAGGGATAGGACAGGGGGCCTACGAGCAGTACTTC
cdr3_aa: CASSVGIGQGAYEQYF

d_call: TRBD2
clone_size: NA
v_call: TRBV5-6
j_call: TRBJ2-7
cdr3_nt: TGTGCCAGCAGCTTGGTGTTTCCTAGCGGAAATTCCTACGAGCAGTACTTC
cdr3_aa: CASSLVFPSGNSYEQYF

d_call: TRBD2
clone_size: many
v_call: TRBV7-2
j_call: TRBJ2-1
cdr3_nt: TGTGCCAGCACCGTAGCGGGGGGGAGGGTCTACAATGAGCAGTTCTTC
cdr3_aa: CASTVAGGRVYNEQFF

d_call: NA
clone_size: NA
v_call: TRBV15
j_call: TRBJ2-7
cdr3_nt: TGTGCCACCAGCCCCAGAGGAGGGGGGCCGATACTCTACGAGCAGTACTTC
cdr3_aa: CATSPRGGGPILYEQYF

d_call: TRBD1
clone_size: few
v_call: TRBV7-2
j_call: TRBJ2-5
cdr3_nt: TGTGCCAGCAGCTTAGGAGACAGGGGGCAGGGGGAGACCCAGTACTTC
cdr3_aa: CASSLGDRGQGETQYF

d_call: TRBD1
clone_size: NA
v_call: TRBV18
j_call: TRBJ2-6
cdr3_nt: TGTACCAGCTCACCACGGCCGGGACAGGGTCAGGTATCTGGGGCCAACGTCCTGACTTTC
cdr3_aa: CTSSPRPGQGQVSGANVLTF

d_call: NA
clone_size: NA
v_call: TRBV6-2/TRBV6-3
j_call: TRBJ1-5
cdr3_nt: TGTGCCAGCACCCCGGCAGGGGTCACCAATCAGCCCCAGCATTTT
cdr3_aa: CASTPAGVTNQPQHF

d_call: TRBD1
clone_size: NA
v_call: TRBV6-5
j_call: TRBJ2-1
cdr3_nt: TGTGCCAGCAGTTGGGGACAGGGGACCTACAATGAGCAGTTCTTC
cdr3_aa: CASSWGQGTYNEQFF

d_call: TRBD1
clone_size: few
v_call: TRBV25-1
j_call: TRBJ1-1
cdr3_nt: TGTGCCAGCAGTGAACGCCGGGACAGGGGATATGAAGCTTTCTTT
cdr3_aa: CASSERRDRGYEAFF

d_call: TRBD2
clone_size: NA
v_call: TRBV6-6
j_call: TRBJ2-5
cdr3_nt: TGTGCCAGCAGATCTCACCGGGGGGGCGGAGAGACCCAGTACTTC
cdr3_aa: CASRSHRGGGETQYF

d_call: TRBD2
clone_size: NA
v_call: TRBV18
j_call: TRBJ2-5
cdr3_nt: TGTGCCAGCTCACCACCCGGGACTAGCGGAGCCTACAATGAGCAGTACTTC
cdr3_aa: CASSPPGTSGAYNEQYF

d_call: NA
clone_size: once
v_call: TRBV7-2
j_call: TRBJ2-7
cdr3_nt: TGTGCCAGCAGCATCCGACACCTTAGCTCCTACAATGAGCAGTACTTC
cdr3_aa: CASSIRHLSSYNEQYF

d_call: NA
clone_size: NA
v_call: TRBV29-1
j_call: TRBJ2-5
cdr3_nt: TGCAGCGTCTCAGGGGCGGACCGTAGGGCCCAAGAGACCCAGTACTTC
cdr3_aa: CSVSGADRRAQETQYF

d_call: NA
clone_size: few
v_call: TRBV2
j_call: TRBJ1-6
cdr3_nt: TGTGCCAGCAGTGGAGCGGGGAATAATTCACCCCTCCACTTT
cdr3_aa: CASSGAGNNSPLHF

d_call: NA
clone_size: few
v_call: TRBV21-1
j_call: TRBJ1-2
cdr3_nt: TGTGCCAGCAGCAAAACGGACGGCACCCACTATGGCTACACCTTC
cdr3_aa: CASSKTDGTHYGYTF

d_call: NA
clone_size: NA
v_call: TRBV7-9
j_call: TRBJ1-1
cdr3_nt: TGTGCCAGCAGCTCTAGGGCAGAGACTGAAGCTTTCTTT
cdr3_aa: CASSSRAETEAFF

d_call: NA
clone_size: few
v_call: TRBV12-3/TRBV12-4
j_call: TRBJ1-5
cdr3_nt: TGTGCCAGCAGTTTAATGGAGGTAGGGCAGCCCCAGCATTTT
cdr3_aa: CASSLMEVGQPQHF

d_call: NA
clone_size: NA
v_call: TRBV4-3
j_call: TRBJ2-1
cdr3_nt: TGCGCCAGCAGCCAAGATCGATGGCGCGAGCAGTTCTTC
cdr3_aa: CASSQDRWREQFF

d_call: NA
clone_size: NA
v_call: TRBV27
j_call: TRBJ2-6
cdr3_nt: TGTGCCAGCAGTTTTTCCCTCTCTGGGGCCAACGTCCTGACTTTC
cdr3_aa: CASSFSLSGANVLTF

d_call: NA
clone_size: few
v_call: TRBV25-1
j_call: TRBJ1-1
cdr3_nt: TGTGCCAGCAGTGAAAGGGTAGGGAACACTGAAGCTTTCTTT
cdr3_aa: CASSERVGNTEAFF

d_call: NA
clone_size: NA
v_call: TRBV6-6
j_call: TRBJ2-5
cdr3_nt: TGTGCCAGCAGTTACTCAGTGGCGGAGACCCAGTACTTC
cdr3_aa: CASSYSVAETQYF

d_call: NA
clone_size: NA
v_call: TRBV5-1
j_call: TRBJ1-4
cdr3_nt: TGCGCCAGCAGCTTGGGGGACCGCAGTCGGGGTTCAAATGAAAAACTGTTTTTT
cdr3_aa: CASSLGDRSRGSNEKLFF

d_call: TRBD2
clone_size: once
v_call: TRBV12-3/TRBV12-4
j_call: TRBJ2-7
cdr3_nt: TGTGCCAGCAGTGTGGGAGGGCGCGCCTACGAGCAGTACTTC
cdr3_aa: CASSVGGRAYEQYF

d_call: NA
clone_size: NA
v_call: TRBV7-3
j_call: TRBJ2-3
cdr3_nt: TGTGCCAGCAGCCCGCCAGGGGTGAAAGATACGCAGTATTTT
cdr3_aa: CASSPPGVKDTQYF

d_call: NA
clone_size: NA
v_call: TRBV27
j_call: TRBJ1-2
cdr3_nt: TGTGCCAGCAGTTTAGCCTACTCGGGCTATGGCTACACCTTC
cdr3_aa: CASSLAYSGYGYTF

d_call: NA
clone_size: many
v_call: TRBV20-1
j_call: TRBJ2-1
cdr3_nt: TGCAGTGCTAGAGATCGGAGCAATGAGCAGTTCTTC
cdr3_aa: CSARDRSNEQFF

d_call: NA
clone_size: NA
v_call: TRBV2
j_call: TRBJ1-2
cdr3_nt: TGTGCCAGCAGTGAAGCTAGAGGTGGCTACACCTTC
cdr3_aa: CASSEARGGYTF

d_call: NA
clone_size: NA
v_call: TRBV15
j_call: TRBJ2-5
cdr3_nt: TGTGCCACCAGCGCAAGCGGGCCGTGGGAGCAGTACTTC
cdr3_aa: CATSASGPWEQYF

d_call: TRBD2
clone_size: NA
v_call: TRBV10-2
j_call: TRBJ2-1
cdr3_nt: TGCGCCAGCAGGCCCCTAGCGGGGAAGTCCTACAATGAGCAGTTCTTC
cdr3_aa: CASRPLAGKSYNEQFF

d_call: NA
clone_size: few
v_call: TRBV4-1
j_call: TRBJ2-7
cdr3_nt: TGCGCCAGCAGCCAGACCATGGGGGACGTGATACGGCGGCAGTACTTC
cdr3_aa: CASSQTMGDVIRRQYF

d_call: NA
clone_size: many
v_call: TRBV5-6
j_call: TRBJ2-4
cdr3_nt: TGTGCCAGCAGCTTGGGGGGGTGGCAGACAGTACAAGCCAAAAACATTCAGTACTTC
cdr3_aa: CASSLGGWQTVQAKNIQYF

d_call: TRBD1
clone_size: few
v_call: TRBV20-1
j_call: TRBJ2-5
cdr3_nt: TGCAGTGCTAGAGTAGTACAGGGGAAGCAGTACTTC
cdr3_aa: CSARVVQGKQYF

d_call: NA
clone_size: NA
v_call: TRBV6-6
j_call: TRBJ1-5
cdr3_nt: TGTGCCAACAGTGTAGGACAAACCAATCAGCCCCAGCATTTT
cdr3_aa: CANSVGQTNQPQHF

d_call: TRBD1
clone_size: few
v_call: TRBV28
j_call: TRBJ1-5
cdr3_nt: TGTGCCACCCTCCGGGACAGAACTCAGCCCCAGCATTTT
cdr3_aa: CATLRDRTQPQHF

d_call: TRBD1
clone_size: NA
v_call: TRBV6-5
j_call: TRBJ1-4
cdr3_nt: TGTGCCAGCAGTTATTCGGGACAGGGGGCGCTGGCTAATGAAAAACTGTTTTTT
cdr3_aa: CASSYSGQGALANEKLFF

d_call: NA
clone_size: NA
v_call: TRBV27
j_call: TRBJ2-5
cdr3_nt: TGTGCCAGCAGTTTAAGGGGGGGGCGGGGAGAGCAGTACTTC
cdr3_aa: CASSLRGGRGEQYF

d_call: NA
clone_size: many
v_call: TRBV12-3/TRBV12-4
j_call: TRBJ1-2
cdr3_nt: TGTGCCAGCAGTTTGGACGGATATGGCTACACCTTC
cdr3_aa: CASSLDGYGYTF

d_call: TRBD1
clone_size: few
v_call: TRBV24-1
j_call: TRBJ1-2
cdr3_nt: TGTGCCACCAGTGCCCATACAGGGGATGGCTACACCTTC
cdr3_aa: CATSAHTGDGYTF

d_call: NA
clone_size: NA
v_call: TRBV20-1
j_call: TRBJ2-7
cdr3_nt: TGCAGTACCCCTCGGGCGGGCGAGCAGTACTTC
cdr3_aa: CSTPRAGEQYF

d_call: NA
clone_size: many
v_call: TRBV7-2
j_call: TRBJ1-5
cdr3_nt: TGTGCCAGCAGCTTAGTTACTGGACATAGCAATCAGCCCCAGCATTTT
cdr3_aa: CASSLVTGHSNQPQHF

d_call: TRBD1
clone_size: NA
v_call: TRBV7-9
j_call: TRBJ1-2
cdr3_nt: TGTGCCAGCAGCCTCGGACAGGGGGCTGATGGCTACACCTTC
cdr3_aa: CASSLGQGADGYTF

d_call: TRBD1
clone_size: many
v_call: TRBV29-1
j_call: TRBJ2-1
cdr3_nt: TGCAGCGTTGAATTTGGGACAGCGAACAATGAGCAGTTCTTC
cdr3_aa: CSVEFGTANNEQFF

d_call: NA
clone_size: NA
v_call: TRBV12-3/TRBV12-4
j_call: TRBJ2-5
cdr3_nt: TGTGCCAGCAGGGCAGGGCCCCAAGAGACCCAGTACTTC
cdr3_aa: CASRAGPQETQYF

d_call: NA
clone_size: NA
v_call: TRBV20-1
j_call: TRBJ2-3
cdr3_nt: TGCAGTGCCCGGGACCTAGGGATCGCAGATACGCAGTATTTT
cdr3_aa: CSARDLGIADTQYF

d_call: NA
clone_size: NA
v_call: TRBV15
j_call: TRBJ2-5
cdr3_nt: TGTGCCACCAGCAGAGATCTAACTCAGGGGGGGGGACAAGAGACCCAGTACTTC
cdr3_aa: CATSRDLTQGGGQETQYF

d_call: TRBD2
clone_size: NA
v_call: TRBV11-2
j_call: TRBJ2-1
cdr3_nt: TGTGCCAGCAGCTTTCAAGGGGGCGGGGGGGCGGTGAATGAGCAGTTCTTC
cdr3_aa: CASSFQGGGGAVNEQFF

d_call: NA
clone_size: few
v_call: TRBV27
j_call: TRBJ2-5
cdr3_nt: TGTGCCAGCAGTCTCTCGGGGGTGGTCGAGACCCAGTACTTC
cdr3_aa: CASSLSGVVETQYF

d_call: TRBD1
clone_size: NA
v_call: TRBV6-6
j_call: TRBJ2-5
cdr3_nt: TGTGCCAGCAGACAGGGGGCTGAAGAGACCCAGTACTTC
cdr3_aa: CASRQGAEETQYF